The 14 T cell receptor beta chains below were found in one sample sequenced in a study of blood T cell repertoires in COVID-19 (dated by TCRdb to 2019 to 2021). Library prep was done by the immunoSEQ multiplex PCR assay. Here the immuneACCESS table is served through TCRdb, limited to in-frame sequences with V and J called. Missing clones are a known gap in these copies; in checked studies unresolved V genes cover under half, and the rest lacks a known reason. The sample table holds over 250,000 clones, of which about 87% were seen once. The leading ten clones occupy roughly 1.6% of the sample. Source material: peripheral blood. The receptors derive from a woman aged 40 to 50 who had recovered from COVID-19.

V usage is TRBV5-5 and J usage is TRBJ1-1; TRBD1 is a possible D gene (5 bases). V lost 0 bases to trimming and J lost 1 base, with 10 bases between them. CDR1 is SGHKS, CDR2 YYEKEE, per germline (reference sequence). The CDR3 consists of 15 residues. CDR3 nucleotide sequence: TGTGCCAGCAGCTTGGACTTCACAGGGAACACTGAAGCTTTCTTT. Translation: CASSLDFTGNTEAFF.

This clone has at least ten counts. The chain uses TRBV4-1 and TRBJ2-7, with 10 bases matching TRBD2. The length of the CDR3 is 14 residues. Trimming cost V 3 bases and J 5 bases; bases outside gene matches: 4. The germline gives CDR1 MGHRA, CDR2 YSYEKL. CDR3 coding DNA: TGCGCCAGCAGCCACGGGACTAGCGAGCACGAGCAGTACTTC. Residues: CASSHGTSEHEQYF.

CDR3 sequence reads: CASSYSMGAGGYTF. The CDR3 DNA reads TGTGCCAGCAGTTACTCGATGGGGGCCGGGGGCTACACCTTC. The chain uses TRBV6-5 and TRBJ1-2, with a tentative D call TRBD1 (6 bases). Trimming stripped 0 bases from V and 8 bases from J, with 13 bases between. The germline gives CDR1 MNHEY, CDR2 SVGAGI. The CDR3 runs to 14 residues.

A single count supports this clone. This rearrangement joins TRBV7-9 to TRBJ2-1, with TRBD2 matching over 16 bases. The CDR3 loop spans 17 amino acids. V was pared by 5 bases and J by 5 bases, with 6 bases of the junction left unmatched. Germline V gene sequence: CDR1 SEHNR, CDR2 FQNEAQ (reference sequence). The CDR3 loop is CASSPGTSGGENNEQFF. CDR3 DNA: TGTGCCAGCAGCCCGGGGACTAGCGGGGGGGAAAACAATGAGCAGTTCTTC.

This chain joins TRBV4-3 and TRBJ2-7; no clear D. The CDR3 has 15 residues. Germline values: CDR1 LGHNA, CDR2 YSLEER. Trimming cost V 1 base and J 1 base, with 11 bases left between them. The CDR3 region has the DNA TGCGCCAGCAGCCAAGGCGTCCGCTATTCCTACGAGCAGTACTTC. It translates to CASSQGVRYSYEQYF.

J is TRBJ2-7 and V is TRBV7-9; TRBD1 matches 7 bases. This CDR3 has 16 amino acids. J lost 0 bases, V lost 5 bases, and 10 bases had no gene match. The germline V gene has CDR1 SEHNR and CDR2 FQNEAQ (reference sequence). The CDR3 sequence is CASSRAGQDLSYEQYF. CDR3 bases: TGTGCCAGCAGCCGAGCCGGACAGGACCTCTCCTACGAGCAGTACTTC.

The gene calls are TRBV4-3 and TRBJ1-3; 9 bases are a match to TRBD1. CDR1 and CDR2 (germline): LGHNA, YSLEER. V gave up 0 bases and J gave up 3 bases; unmatched junction bases: 3. This CDR3 region has 16 residues. The CDR3 protein is CASSQEQGAGGNTIYF. The CDR3 DNA follows: TGCGCCAGCAGCCAAGAACAGGGGGCAGGTGGAAACACCATATATTTT.

CDR3 sequence: CASGLGVSSAPLHF. The CDR3 DNA follows: TGTGCTAGTGGTTTGGGGGTCTCGAGCGCACCCCTCCACTTT. The chain couples TRBV12-5 to TRBJ1-6, with no clear D. In germline, CDR1 is LGHNT, CDR2 FRNRAP. Trimming removed 1 base at V and 11 bases at J, with 12 bases between. This CDR3 spans 14 amino acids.

The rearrangement uses TRBV21-1 and TRBJ2-5; the DNA was not compared with TRBD2, the D call given in the table. TRBV21-1 is a pseudogene locus. This CDR3 comprises 13 residues. The CDR3 region is CASSIEGEETQYF. In DNA form, the CDR3 reads TGTGCCAGCAGCATCGAGGGCGAAGAGACCCAGTACTTC.

In this sample, this clone turned up once. The gene calls are TRBV10-3 and TRBJ1-2; 10 bases are shared with TRBD1. The trim removed 6 bases at V and 11 bases at J, leaving 6 bases unmatched. The CDR3 runs 12 residues. Germline V gene data show CDR1 as ENHRY and CDR2 as SYGVKD. The CDR3 here is CAIRGQGERYTF. The CDR3 DNA reads TGTGCCATCAGAGGACAGGGGGAAAGATACACCTTC.

This chain uses TRBV2 with TRBJ1-5; the D is unclear. V dropped 4 bases and J dropped 4 bases, with 8 bases sitting between them. Germline CDR1 and CDR2: SNHLY and FYNNEI. This CDR3 has 13 residues. The chain's CDR3 is CASSARGNQPQHF. Written as DNA, the CDR3 is TGTGCCAGCAGTGCTCGGGGTAATCAGCCCCAGCATTTT.

The genes are TRBV7-9 and TRBJ1-1; 8 nucleotides match TRBD1. The CDR3 length is 14 residues. From germline, CDR1 is SEHNR and CDR2 FQNEAQ (reference sequence). Germline trimming cut 7 bases from V and 1 base from J; bases unmatched to any gene: 5. CDR3 in amino acids: CASIEGQANTEAFF. CDR3 sequence (DNA): TGTGCCAGCATCGAGGGACAGGCGAACACTGAAGCTTTCTTT.

The CDR3 protein is CARDRMPGANVLTF. DNA for the CDR3: TGTGCCAGGGACAGGATGCCTGGGGCCAACGTCCTGACTTTC. This chain connects TRBV2 to TRBJ2-6; 7 nucleotides align to TRBD1. Germline lookup yields CDR1 SNHLY and CDR2 FYNNEI. V gave up 9 bases and J gave up 2 bases; unmatched junction bases: 4. The CDR3 contains 14 residues.

The chain couples TRBV5-6 to TRBJ2-3, with D unresolved. Trimming removed 4 bases from V and 4 bases from J, with 10 bases in between. Germline loops: CDR1 SGHDT, CDR2 YYEEEE. This CDR3 region has 13 residues. The CDR3 nucleotides read TGTGCCAGCAGCCCCATTTTTCCAGATACGCAGTATTTT. Its translation is CASSPIFPDTQYF.